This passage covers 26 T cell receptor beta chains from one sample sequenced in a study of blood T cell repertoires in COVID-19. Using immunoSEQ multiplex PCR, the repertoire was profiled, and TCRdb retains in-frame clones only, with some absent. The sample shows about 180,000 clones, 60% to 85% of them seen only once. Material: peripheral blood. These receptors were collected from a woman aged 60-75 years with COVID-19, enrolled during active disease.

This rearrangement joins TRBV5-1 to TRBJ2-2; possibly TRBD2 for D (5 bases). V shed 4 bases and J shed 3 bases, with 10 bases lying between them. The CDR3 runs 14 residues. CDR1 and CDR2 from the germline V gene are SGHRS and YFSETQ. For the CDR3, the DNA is TGCGCCAGCAGCGTGACTACTTACACCGGGGAGCTGTTTTTT. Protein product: CASSVTTYTGELFF.

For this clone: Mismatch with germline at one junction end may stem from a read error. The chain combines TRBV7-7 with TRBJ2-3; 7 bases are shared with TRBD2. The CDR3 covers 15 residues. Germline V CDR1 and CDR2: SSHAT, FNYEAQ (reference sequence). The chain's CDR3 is CASSLAAGGTDTQYF. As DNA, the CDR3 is TGTGCTAGCAGCTTAGCTGCGGGAGGCACAGATACGCAGTATTTT.

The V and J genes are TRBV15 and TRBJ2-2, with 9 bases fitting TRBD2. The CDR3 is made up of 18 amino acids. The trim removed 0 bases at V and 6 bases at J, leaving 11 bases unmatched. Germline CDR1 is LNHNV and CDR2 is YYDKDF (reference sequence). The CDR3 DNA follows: TGTGCCACCAGCAGAGATCCACTAGCGGGCAGAAACGCCGGGGAGCTGTTTTTT. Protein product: CATSRDPLAGRNAGELFF.

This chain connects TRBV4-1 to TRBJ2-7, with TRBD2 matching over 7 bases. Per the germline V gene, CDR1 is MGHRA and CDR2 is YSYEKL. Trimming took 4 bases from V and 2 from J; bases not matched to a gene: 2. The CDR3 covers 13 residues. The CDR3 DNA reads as TGCGCCAGCAGCCCGGGAGGAACCTACGAGCAGTACTTC. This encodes CASSPGGTYEQYF.

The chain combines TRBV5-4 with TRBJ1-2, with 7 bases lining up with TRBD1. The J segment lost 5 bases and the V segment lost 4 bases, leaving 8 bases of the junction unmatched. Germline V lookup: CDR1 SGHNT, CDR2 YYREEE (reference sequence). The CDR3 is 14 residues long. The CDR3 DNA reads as TGTGCCAGCAGCGCCGGACAGGTGATATATGGCTACACCTTC. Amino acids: CASSAGQVIYGYTF.

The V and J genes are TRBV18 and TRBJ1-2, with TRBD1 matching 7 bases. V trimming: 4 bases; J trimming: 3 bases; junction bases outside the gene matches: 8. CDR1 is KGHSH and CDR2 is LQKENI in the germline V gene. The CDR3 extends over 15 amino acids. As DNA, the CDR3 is TGTGCCAGCTCACAAGTCGCCAGGGGGGACTATGGCTACACCTTC. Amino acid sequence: CASSQVARGDYGYTF.

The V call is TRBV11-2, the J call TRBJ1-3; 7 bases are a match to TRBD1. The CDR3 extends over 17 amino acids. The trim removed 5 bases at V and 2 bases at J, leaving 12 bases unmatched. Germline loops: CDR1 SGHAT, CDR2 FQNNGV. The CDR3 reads CASSQRQGRVAGNTIYF. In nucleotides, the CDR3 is TGTGCCAGCAGCCAGAGACAGGGTCGAGTGGCTGGAAACACCATATATTTT.

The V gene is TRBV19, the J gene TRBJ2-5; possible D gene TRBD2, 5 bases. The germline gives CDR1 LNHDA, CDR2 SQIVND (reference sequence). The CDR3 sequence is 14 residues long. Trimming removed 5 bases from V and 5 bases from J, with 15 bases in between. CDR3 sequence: CASSPRLRAETQYF. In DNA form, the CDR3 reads TGTGCCAGTAGTCCCAGACTACGGGCGGAGACCCAGTACTTC.

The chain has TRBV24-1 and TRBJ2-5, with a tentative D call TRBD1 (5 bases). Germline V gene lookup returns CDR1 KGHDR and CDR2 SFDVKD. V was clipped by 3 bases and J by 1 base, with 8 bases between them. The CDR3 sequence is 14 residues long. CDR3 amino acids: CATSDTRVQETQYF. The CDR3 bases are TGTGCCACCAGTGATACCAGGGTCCAAGAGACCCAGTACTTC.

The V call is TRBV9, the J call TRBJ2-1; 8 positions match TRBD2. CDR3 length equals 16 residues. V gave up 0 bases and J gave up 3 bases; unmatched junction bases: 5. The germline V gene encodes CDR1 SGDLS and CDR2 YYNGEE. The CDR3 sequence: CASSVVASGFYNEQFF. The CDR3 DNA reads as TGTGCCAGCAGCGTAGTGGCTAGCGGGTTCTACAATGAGCAGTTCTTC.

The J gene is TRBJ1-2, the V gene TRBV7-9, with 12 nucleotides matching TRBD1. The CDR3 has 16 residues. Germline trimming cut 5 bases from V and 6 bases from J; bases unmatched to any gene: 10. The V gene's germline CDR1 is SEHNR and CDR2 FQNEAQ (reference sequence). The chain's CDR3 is CASSPSRDRGPHGYTF. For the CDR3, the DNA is TGTGCCAGCAGCCCCTCCCGGGACAGGGGGCCTCATGGCTACACCTTC.

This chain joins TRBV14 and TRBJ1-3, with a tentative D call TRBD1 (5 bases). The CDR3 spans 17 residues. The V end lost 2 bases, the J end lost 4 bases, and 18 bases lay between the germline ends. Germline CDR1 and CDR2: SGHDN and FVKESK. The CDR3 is CASSQRPGMFSGNTIYF. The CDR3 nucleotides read TGTGCCAGCAGCCAACGGCCAGGGATGTTTTCCGGAAACACCATATATTTT.

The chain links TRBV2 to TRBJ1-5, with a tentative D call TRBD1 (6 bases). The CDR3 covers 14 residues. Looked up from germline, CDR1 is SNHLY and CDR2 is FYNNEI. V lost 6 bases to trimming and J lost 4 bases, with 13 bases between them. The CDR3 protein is CASRRDNANQPQHF. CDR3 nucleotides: TGTGCCAGCAGAAGGGACAATGCAAATCAGCCCCAGCATTTT.

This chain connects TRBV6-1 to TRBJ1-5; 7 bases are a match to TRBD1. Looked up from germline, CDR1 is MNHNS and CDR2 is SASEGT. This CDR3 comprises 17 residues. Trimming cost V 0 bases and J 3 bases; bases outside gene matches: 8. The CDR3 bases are TGTGCCAGCAGTGAAGCAACGACAGGGCGCCTCAATCAGCCCCAGCATTTT. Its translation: CASSEATTGRLNQPQHF.

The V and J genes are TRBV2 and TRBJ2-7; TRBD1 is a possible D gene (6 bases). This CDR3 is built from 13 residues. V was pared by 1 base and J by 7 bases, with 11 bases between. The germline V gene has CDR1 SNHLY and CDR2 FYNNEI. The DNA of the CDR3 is TGTGCCAGCAGTGAAGTGCCTGGGACAGAGCAGTACTTC. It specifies CASSEVPGTEQYF. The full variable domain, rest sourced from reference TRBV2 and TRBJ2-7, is EPEVTQTPSHQVTQMGQEVILRCVPISNHLYFYWYRQILGQKVEFLVSFYNNEISEKSEIFDDQFSVERPDGSNFTLKIRSTKLEDSAMYFCASSEVPGTEQYFGPGTRLTVT.

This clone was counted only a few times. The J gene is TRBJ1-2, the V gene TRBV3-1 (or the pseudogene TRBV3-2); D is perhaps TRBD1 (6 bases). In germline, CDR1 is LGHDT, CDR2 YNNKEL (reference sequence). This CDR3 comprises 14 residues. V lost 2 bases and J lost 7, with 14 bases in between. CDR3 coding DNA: TGTGCCAGCAGCCAAAAGGGGGTTAGGAGTGGCTACACCTTC. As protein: CASSQKGVRSGYTF.

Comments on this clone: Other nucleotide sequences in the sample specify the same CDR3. CDR3 in amino acids: CASSLEQGWNEQFF. In DNA form, the CDR3 reads TGCGCCAGCAGCTTGGAGCAGGGTTGGAATGAGCAGTTCTTC. The genes are TRBV5-1 and TRBJ2-1; D is possibly TRBD1 (5 bases). Germline V gene lookup returns CDR1 SGHRS and CDR2 YFSETQ. Between the trimmed V and J ends, which lost 0 bases and 7 bases, there was a span of 11 bases. The CDR3 is made up of 14 amino acids.

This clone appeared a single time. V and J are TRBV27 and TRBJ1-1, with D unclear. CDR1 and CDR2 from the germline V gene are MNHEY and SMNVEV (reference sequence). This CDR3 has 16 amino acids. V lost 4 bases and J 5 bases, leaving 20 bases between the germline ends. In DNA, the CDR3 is TGTGCCAGCAGTTCAGGCGGAACTCTCGGGAGGACTGAAGCTTTCTTT. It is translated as CASSSGGTLGRTEAFF.

CDR3 DNA sequence: TGTGCCAGTAGTATAGTACCGGGTCCCTATAGCAATCAGCCCCAGCATTTT. Amino acid sequence: CASSIVPGPYSNQPQHF. This rearrangement joins TRBV19 to TRBJ1-5; D is uncertain. The germline V gene encodes CDR1 LNHDA and CDR2 SQIVND (reference sequence). This CDR3 region has 17 residues. V was trimmed by 1 base and J by 0 bases, leaving 13 bases between them.

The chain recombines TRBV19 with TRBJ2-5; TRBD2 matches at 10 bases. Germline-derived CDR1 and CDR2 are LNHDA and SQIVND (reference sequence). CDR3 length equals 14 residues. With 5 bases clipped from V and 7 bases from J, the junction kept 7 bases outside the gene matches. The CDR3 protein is CASSATSGSVTQYF. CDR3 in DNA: TGTGCCAGTAGTGCGACTAGCGGGTCTGTGACCCAGTACTTC.

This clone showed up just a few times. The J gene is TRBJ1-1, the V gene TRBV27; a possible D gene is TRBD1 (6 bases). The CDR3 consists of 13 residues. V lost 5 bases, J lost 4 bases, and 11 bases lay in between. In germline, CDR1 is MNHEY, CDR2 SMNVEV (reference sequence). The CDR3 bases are TGTGCCAGCAGTCTGACAGGTTCCACTGAAGCTTTCTTT. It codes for CASSLTGSTEAFF.

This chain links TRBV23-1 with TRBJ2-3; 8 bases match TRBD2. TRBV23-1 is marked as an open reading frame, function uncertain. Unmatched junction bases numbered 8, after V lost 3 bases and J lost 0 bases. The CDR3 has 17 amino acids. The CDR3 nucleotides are TGCGCCAGCAGTCATTACCTAGCGGGCCATAGCACAGATACGCAGTATTTT. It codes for CASSHYLAGHSTDTQYF.

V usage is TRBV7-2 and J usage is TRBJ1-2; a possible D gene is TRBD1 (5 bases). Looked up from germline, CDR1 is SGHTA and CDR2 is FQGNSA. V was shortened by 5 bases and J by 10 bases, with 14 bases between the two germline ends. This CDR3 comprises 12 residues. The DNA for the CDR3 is TGTGCCAGCAGCCCCCAGCAGGGCGACTACACCTTC. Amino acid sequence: CASSPQQGDYTF.

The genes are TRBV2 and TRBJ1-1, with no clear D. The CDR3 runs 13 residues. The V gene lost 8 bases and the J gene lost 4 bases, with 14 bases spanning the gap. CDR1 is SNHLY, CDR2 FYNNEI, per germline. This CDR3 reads CASDSRGLTEAFF. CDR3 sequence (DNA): TGTGCCAGCGACTCACGAGGTCTCACTGAAGCTTTCTTT.

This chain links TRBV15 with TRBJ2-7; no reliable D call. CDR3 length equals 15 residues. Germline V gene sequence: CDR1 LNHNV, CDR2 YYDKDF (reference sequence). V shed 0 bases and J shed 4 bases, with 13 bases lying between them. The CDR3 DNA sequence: TGTGCCACCAGCAGAGAACCACAGCCAGAGTACGAGCAGTACTTC. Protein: CATSREPQPEYEQYF.

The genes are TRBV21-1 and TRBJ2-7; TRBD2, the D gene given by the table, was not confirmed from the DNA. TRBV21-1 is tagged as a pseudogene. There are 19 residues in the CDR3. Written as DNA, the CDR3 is TGTGCCAGCAGCAAAGGGGTCCGCGGTAGGAGCGGGAGGACCTACGAGCAGTACTTC. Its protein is CASSKGVRGRSGRTYEQYF.